Given below is one T cell receptor beta chain in context. Its antigen is unidentified. The PCR used 60 Vbeta and 13 Jbeta primers. Only in-frame clones appear in the TCRdb table, and some are missing; sequencing was by immunoSEQ multiplex PCR. The sample shows over 50,000 clones, over 70% of them seen only once. This record comes from a study of cytomegalovirus exposure and HLA in healthy donors. General observations from the study: For most TCR beta V segments, an earlier analysis put the productive rate at about 90% or about 30% of the time.

Losses at the gene ends were 5 bases for V and 2 bases for J; bases not matched to a gene: 14. CDR3 length: 17 amino acids. The germline V gene encodes CDR1 SNHLY and CDR2 FYNNEI. V usage is TRBV2 and J usage is TRBJ1-1; 7 bases fit TRBD1. This TCR derives from a man between 45 and 60 years old in good health and CMV-seropositive. Sequencing input: PBMCs. The CDR3 loop is CASSRENPGQINTEAFF. The CDR3 DNA sequence: TGTGCCAGCAGTCGCGAAAATCCGGGACAGATTAACACTGAAGCTTTCTTT.